One sample yielded the 19 T cell receptor beta chains listed below, sequenced in a study of CD8 T cells in Susac syndrome. cDNA came from about 0.5 to 1 ug RNA primed by random hexamers. A single record per CDR3 protein comes from TCRdb applying MiXCR to the immunoSEQ multiplex PCR reads. The table includes about 250,000 distinct CDR3 sequences, 90% to 95% detected once. The material sequenced was CD4+ T cells from PBMCs. The receptors were sampled from a human donor with multiple sclerosis.

CDR3 sequence (DNA): TGTGCCAGCAGCCAAGATCGGCACAGGGGAGAGAACAATGAGCAGTTCTTC. Translating it yields CASSQDRHRGENNEQFF. The chain is built from TRBV3-1 and TRBJ2-1, with TRBD1 identical over 7 bases. The CDR3 contains 17 residues. Trimming at V came to 0 bases and at J to 5 bases, leaving 10 bases not matched to a gene. The germline CDR1 and CDR2 sequences are LGHDT and YNNKEL (reference sequence).

Regarding this clonotype: One end of the junction is discordant with germline, which a read error may explain. The chain employs TRBV6-1 and TRBJ1-2; 8 bases map to TRBD1. Germline V lookup: CDR1 MNHNS, CDR2 SASEGT. The CDR3 has 14 amino acids. The CDR3 sequence: CASSEAGGDYGYTF. The CDR3 DNA reads TGTGCCAGCAGCGAAGCAGGGGGCGACTATGGCTACACCTTC.

CDR3 in amino acids: CSVQRQGGTEAFF. CDR3 nucleotides: TGCAGCGTTCAGCGGCAGGGCGGCACTGAAGCTTTCTTT. The chain is built from TRBV29-1 and TRBJ1-1; tentative D call: TRBD1 (5 bases). V was clipped by 5 bases and J by 4 bases, with 14 bases between them. This CDR3 region has 13 residues. Germline V gene data show CDR1 as SQVTM and CDR2 as ANQGSEA.

This chain connects TRBV30 to TRBJ1-5, with TRBD1 matching over 9 bases. Unmatched junction bases numbered 7, after V lost 3 bases and J lost 4 bases. The CDR3 runs to 15 residues. CDR1 and CDR2 (germline): GTSNPN, SVGIG (reference sequence). The CDR3 protein is CAWRQQGARNQPQHF. CDR3 coding DNA: TGTGCCTGGAGGCAACAGGGGGCAAGGAATCAGCCCCAGCATTTT.

This chain connects TRBV7-8 to TRBJ1-5; D is unclear. The V end lost 0 bases, the J end lost 3 bases, and 6 bases lay between the germline ends. Germline CDR1 is SGHVS and CDR2 is FQNEAQ. This CDR3 is built from 14 residues. CDR3 in DNA: TGTGCCAGCAGCTTAGCAGGTTTCAATCAGCCCCAGCATTTT. This sequence encodes CASSLAGFNQPQHF.

This clonotype was detected only once. The gene calls are TRBV7-2 and TRBJ1-4; the D gene is possibly TRBD1 (5 bases). V was trimmed by 0 bases and J by 5 bases, leaving 10 bases between them. This CDR3 comprises 15 residues. Per the germline V gene, CDR1 is SGHTA and CDR2 is FQGNSA. DNA for the CDR3: TGTGCCAGCAGCTTAGCCGGGGGGGAAAATGAAAAACTGTTTTTT. Its protein product is CASSLAGGENEKLFF.

This clonotype was seen a few times. The rearrangement joins TRBV5-4 to TRBJ2-7, with a tentative D call TRBD2 (5 bases). There are 13 residues in the CDR3. Germline V lookup: CDR1 SGHNT, CDR2 YYREEE (reference sequence). V was clipped by 4 bases and J by 3 bases, with 11 bases between them. This CDR3 reads CASSPPGNYEQYF. In nucleotides, the CDR3 is TGTGCCAGCAGCCCACCGGGAAACTACGAGCAGTACTTC.

This clonotype was recorded only once. V gene TRBV19 combines with J gene TRBJ1-5; D call uncertain. The CDR3 loop spans 12 amino acids. The V end was cut by 5 bases, the J end by 11 bases, with 13 bases between. Germline CDR1 LNHDA, CDR2 SQIVND (reference sequence). The DNA for the CDR3 is TGTGCCAGTAGTCCCCCATCATCAGCCCAGCATTTT. Translation gives CASSPPSSAQHF.

J is TRBJ2-1 and V is TRBV29-1, with TRBD1 matching 7 bases. The V segment lost 7 bases and the J segment 4 bases; nucleotides outside the gene matches: 4. This CDR3 comprises 12 residues. Germline values: CDR1 SQVTM, CDR2 ANQGSEA. CDR3 protein: CSAQTGYNEQFF. CDR3 sequence (DNA): TGCAGCGCTCAGACAGGGTACAATGAGCAGTTCTTC.

This chain joins TRBV10-2 and TRBJ1-5; D is undetermined. V lost 0 bases and J lost 3, with 9 bases in between. There are 15 residues in the CDR3. Germline V gives CDR1 WSHSY, CDR2 SAAADI. The CDR3 region is CASSESVKNNQPQHF. CDR3 bases: TGCGCCAGCAGTGAGTCGGTGAAGAACAATCAGCCCCAGCATTTT.

The rearrangement links TRBV6-6 to TRBJ2-7, with 10 bases fitting TRBD1. The V segment lost 5 bases and the J segment 3 bases; nucleotides outside the gene matches: 4. Germline V lookup: CDR1 MNHNY, CDR2 SVGAGI (reference sequence). The CDR3 totals 14 residues. CDR3 sequence (DNA): TGTGCCAGCAGTAACGGACAGGGGGGCTACGAGCAGTACTTC. Its protein is CASSNGQGGYEQYF.

V and J are TRBV6-5 and TRBJ2-2; D gene uncertain. Trimming took off 2 bases at V and 6 bases at J, with 4 bases between the two ends. Per the germline V gene, CDR1 is MNHEY and CDR2 is SVGAGI. CDR3 length: 12 residues. This chain's CDR3 is CASSYPSGELFF. The DNA for the CDR3 is TGTGCCAGCAGTTACCCCTCCGGGGAGCTGTTTTTT.

The V gene is TRBV12-3 or TRBV12-4, the J gene TRBJ2-7; 13 bases match TRBD2. There are 14 residues in the CDR3. J gave up 6 bases and V 5 bases, and 4 bases lay outside the gene matches. CDR3 nucleotide sequence: TGTGCCAGCAGTCCGGGACTAGCGGGATCCGAGCAGTACGTC. Its protein is CASSPGLAGSEQYV.

The chain couples TRBV28 to TRBJ1-5; perhaps TRBD1 as D (5 bases). Trimming took 9 bases from V and 7 from J, leaving 16 bases between them. The CDR3 spans 13 residues. Germline V CDR1 and CDR2: MDHEN, SYDVKM. The CDR3 coding sequence is TGTGCCAGTCGCGGGGGGAGTCGGCAGCCCCAGCATTTT. Translating it yields CASRGGSRQPQHF.

V and J are TRBV7-3 and TRBJ2-1, with unresolved D. Germline CDR1 SGHTA, CDR2 FQGTGA. There are 13 residues in the CDR3. V dropped 4 bases and J dropped 6 bases, with 10 bases sitting between them. The CDR3 protein is CASSSPHINEQFF. The CDR3 bases are TGTGCCAGCAGCTCCCCCCATATCAATGAGCAGTTCTTC.

The V gene is TRBV11-2, the J gene TRBJ2-3; unclear D gene. CDR1 and CDR2 from the germline V gene are SGHAT and FQNNGV. The CDR3 has 12 residues. The V and J ends lost 2 bases and 5 bases respectively, with 5 bases between them. CDR3 protein: CASSLQEDTQYF. Written as DNA, the CDR3 is TGTGCCAGCAGCTTACAGGAAGATACGCAGTATTTT.

This rearrangement joins TRBV7-9 to TRBJ1-3; 9 bases line up with TRBD1. With V trimmed by 5 bases and J by 6 bases, 5 bases remained unmatched. The CDR3 covers 14 residues. Looked up from germline, CDR1 is SEHNR and CDR2 is FQNEAQ (reference sequence). This chain's CDR3 is CASSRDREQNTIYF. The CDR3 DNA is TGTGCCAGCAGCCGGGACAGGGAACAAAACACCATATATTTT.

The rearrangement joins TRBV15 to TRBJ2-3, with 7 bases matching TRBD2. Trimming removed 0 bases from V and 0 bases from J; junction bases left unmatched: 6. The germline V gene encodes CDR1 LNHNV and CDR2 YYDKDF (reference sequence). CDR3 length equals 17 residues. The CDR3 here is CATSRDLQRGSTDTQYF. Written as DNA, the CDR3 is TGTGCCACCAGCAGAGATCTCCAGCGGGGAAGCACAGATACGCAGTATTTT. The whole variable domain, remainder taken from reference TRBV15 and TRBJ2-3, is DAMVIQNPRYQVTQFGKPVTLSCSQTLNHNVMYWYQQKSSQAPKLLFHYYDKDFNNEADTPDNFQSRRPNTSFCFLDIRSPGLGDTAMYLCATSRDLQRGSTDTQYFGPGTRLTVL.

Written as DNA, the CDR3 is TGCGCCAGCAGCTTCAGTCCTAATCAGCCCCAGCATTTT. Protein product: CASSFSPNQPQHF. V gene TRBV5-1 combines with J gene TRBJ1-5; D remains unclear. The CDR3 runs 13 residues. Germline CDR1 SGHRS, CDR2 YFSETQ. Trimming stripped 2 bases from V and 4 bases from J, with 7 bases between.